The 7 T cell receptor beta chains listed next were all sequenced from one sample in a study of molecular identifiers for immune sequencing clone quantification. TCRdb re-called the PCR reads through MiXCR, storing one row per CDR3 protein. The table has around 480,000 distinct CDR3 sequences, about 26% seen once. The sample was naive CD8+ T cells from blood, with Jurkat cell RNA spiked in. The subset: FACS-sorted CD8+CD4-CCR7+CD45RA+ naive T cells. The receptor source for this set is a human donor in good health. Some libraries in this study had Jurkat cell RNA spiked in.

In this sample, this clonotype turned up many times. Compared with germline, one end of the junction differs, possibly owing to a read error. The chain couples TRBV4-1 to TRBJ1-1; 10 bases match TRBD1. The V gene's germline CDR1 is MGHRA and CDR2 YSYEKL. This CDR3 contains 14 residues. The CDR3 reads CASSQGQGFTEAFF. CDR3 DNA sequence: TGTGCCAGCAGTCAGGGACAGGGGTTCACTGAAGCTTTCTTT.

Many counts were recorded for this clonotype. CDR3 region: CASSLREGAADTQYF. CDR3 bases: TGTGCCAGCAGCTTACGGGAGGGAGCGGCAGATACGCAGTATTTT. The rearrangement uses TRBV13 and TRBJ2-3; 8 nucleotides align to TRBD2. The CDR3 contains 15 residues. In germline, CDR1 is PRHDT, CDR2 FYEKMQ (reference sequence). The J segment lost 4 bases and the V segment lost 2 bases, leaving 5 bases of the junction unmatched.

The V gene is TRBV7-9, the J gene TRBJ2-7; no reliable D call. Trimming removed 4 bases from V and 4 bases from J, with 14 bases in between. The CDR3 totals 14 residues. Looked up from germline, CDR1 is SEHNR and CDR2 is FQNEAQ (reference sequence). As DNA, the CDR3 is TGTGCCAGCAGCTCCGGAAACAGAATTTACGAGCAGTACTTC. This encodes CASSSGNRIYEQYF.

This clonotype was seen a few times. V gene TRBV27 combines with J gene TRBJ2-7; tentative D call: TRBD1 (5 bases). CDR3 size: 14 residues. Trimming left V 6 bases short and J 5 bases short, with 17 bases between. Germline V gene sequence: CDR1 MNHEY, CDR2 SMNVEV (reference sequence). The CDR3 region has the DNA TGTGCCAGCAGCCTACTAACAGGATTCCACGAGCAGTACTTC. The encoded protein is CASSLLTGFHEQYF.

This sequence joins TRBV5-6 and TRBJ1-4; 7 nucleotides match TRBD1. CDR1 and CDR2 (germline): SGHDT, YYEEEE. The CDR3 is 19 residues long. V was clipped by 3 bases and J by 0 bases; unmatched bases: 14. The CDR3 DNA follows: TGTGCCAGCAGCTCCTACCGGGACAGAGAGAATGCAACTAATGAAAAACTGTTTTTT. Encoded protein: CASSSYRDRENATNEKLFF.

The gene calls are TRBV11-2 and TRBJ2-3; D is ambiguous. Germline V gene sequence: CDR1 SGHAT, CDR2 FQNNGV. The CDR3 runs 16 residues. The ends were cut back, 1 base at V and 2 bases at J, with 13 bases in the middle. The CDR3 sequence is CASSLVPGHPTDTQYF. CDR3 nucleotide sequence: TGTGCCAGCAGCTTAGTGCCCGGCCATCCCACAGATACGCAGTATTTT.

The chain employs TRBV21-1 and TRBJ1-6; TRBD1, the table's D call, lacks a check against the DNA. TRBV21-1 is annotated as a pseudogene. The CDR3 covers 18 residues. The CDR3 sequence: CAGSKAQGKSSYNSPLHF. In DNA, the CDR3 is TGTGCCGGCAGCAAAGCGCAGGGGAAAAGCTCCTATAATTCACCCCTCCACTTT.